Each of the 29 T cell receptor beta chains below was sequenced from the same sample in a study of human T cells and chemical hapten exposure. This sample's time point: patch test 3, about 24 weeks after DPC sensitization. Treatment defined: therapeutic diphenylcyclopropenone sensitization with weekly scalp DPC. TCRdb re-called the RACE reads with MiXCR, one entry per CDR3 protein. The sample consists of under 200,000 distinct CDR3 sequences, roughly a quarter of them appearing once. The sample here was whole blood, taken in connection with sensitization to the hapten diphenylcyclopropenone (DPC). These receptor sequences come from a woman aged 18-29 years with alopecia areata. Some clones in this sample may be carry-over from other donors' samples.

The genes are TRBV3-1 and TRBJ2-3; D might be TRBD2 (6 bases). CDR3 length: 16 amino acids. The germline CDR1 and CDR2 sequences are LGHDT and YNNKEL (reference sequence). Trimming cost V 1 base and J 6 bases, with 17 bases left between them. In DNA, the CDR3 is TGTGCCAGCAGCCAAGCCGGTTTTGCGGGAAGTGATACGCAGTATTTT. This translates into CASSQAGFAGSDTQYF.

There are a few counts of this clonotype. The V gene is TRBV20-1, the J gene TRBJ2-5; 8 positions agree with TRBD1. The J segment lost 3 bases and the V segment lost 3 bases, leaving 9 bases of the junction unmatched. CDR3 length: 15 residues. Germline V gene sequence: CDR1 DFQATT, CDR2 SNEGSKA (reference sequence). The CDR3 nucleotides are TGCAGTGCTAGCGTACGCAGGGGGCGCGAAGAGACCCAGTACTTC. Translated: CSASVRRGREETQYF.

This sequence joins TRBV29-1 and TRBJ2-1; D perhaps matches TRBD1 (6 bases). V was pared by 4 bases and J by 8 bases, with 15 bases between. This CDR3 has 13 amino acids. Germline V gene data show CDR1 as SQVTM and CDR2 as ANQGSEA. CDR3: CSVGLQGKDEQFF. DNA for the CDR3: TGCAGCGTTGGATTGCAGGGGAAGGATGAGCAGTTCTTC.

In this sample, this clonotype turned up a few times. V usage is TRBV29-1 and J usage is TRBJ2-7; 10 bases match TRBD2. V was pared by 5 bases and J by 5 bases, with 9 bases of the junction left unmatched. Germline V gene lookup returns CDR1 SQVTM and CDR2 ANQGSEA. This CDR3 spans 14 amino acids. CDR3 protein: CSVRAGGPFDEQYF. As DNA, the CDR3 is TGCAGCGTTCGAGCGGGAGGGCCATTTGACGAGCAGTACTTC.

This clonotype was recorded at least ten times. The rearrangement joins TRBV11-2 to TRBJ1-1; no clear D. Per the germline V gene, CDR1 is SGHAT and CDR2 is FQNNGV. Trimming left V 2 bases short and J 4 bases short, with 8 bases between. The CDR3 runs 13 residues. The CDR3 DNA follows: TGTGCCAGCAGCTTACCCCGGGGCACTGAAGCTTTCTTT. It encodes CASSLPRGTEAFF.

The genes are TRBV7-2 and TRBJ2-7; D is uncertain. Germline assignment: CDR1 SGHTA and CDR2 FQGNSA. There are 12 residues in the CDR3. V was trimmed by 1 base and J by 5 bases, leaving 6 bases between them. CDR3 loop: CASSLVVHEQYF. The CDR3, as DNA: TGTGCCAGCAGCTTAGTCGTGCACGAGCAGTACTTC.

This clonotype was observed a few times. V gene TRBV29-1 combines with J gene TRBJ2-3, with 7 bases lining up with TRBD2. The germline V gene encodes CDR1 SQVTM and CDR2 ANQGSEA. V lost 6 bases to trimming and J lost 8 bases; unmatched junction nucleotides: 5. This CDR3 region has 11 residues. CDR3 in DNA: TGCAGCGTGGGGAGGGCCCCTACGCAGTATTTT. Translated: CSVGRAPTQYF.

The chain carries TRBV27 and TRBJ2-1; D gene ambiguous. V shed 3 bases and J shed 9 bases, with 12 bases lying between them. The CDR3 sequence is 13 residues long. Germline values: CDR1 MNHEY, CDR2 SMNVEV (reference sequence). CDR3 in DNA: TGTGCCAGCAGTTTGGTGGGTCCGTCTGAGCAGTTCTTC. Amino acid sequence: CASSLVGPSEQFF.

This clonotype has only a few counts. The chain links TRBV6-5 to TRBJ2-1; 7 bases are a match to TRBD2. Germline assignment: CDR1 MNHEY and CDR2 SVGAGI. The CDR3 is 17 amino acids. Unmatched junction bases numbered 16, after V lost 4 bases and J lost 7 bases. CDR3 region: CASSSLSGGRLGNEQFF. CDR3 bases: TGTGCCAGCAGTTCCCTCTCGGGCGGGAGATTAGGGAATGAGCAGTTCTTC.

This clonotype was counted only a few times. The V call is TRBV29-1, the J call TRBJ2-1; 8 bases match TRBD1. From germline, CDR1 is SQVTM and CDR2 ANQGSEA. Trimming removed 5 bases from V and 1 base from J; junction bases left unmatched: 4. CDR3 size: 14 residues. For the CDR3, the DNA is TGCAGCGTTACCGGACAGGGATCCTACAATGAGCAGTTCTTC. Translated, it gives CSVTGQGSYNEQFF.

V usage is TRBV5-4 and J usage is TRBJ2-3; TRBD2 aligns across 8 bases. V shed 2 bases and J 4 bases; nucleotides not matched to a gene: 9. CDR1 and CDR2 (germline): SGHNT, YYREEE (reference sequence). The CDR3 has 16 residues. CDR3 in DNA: TGTGCCAGCAGCTTCTCCCCGGGAGGGCCATCAGATACGCAGTATTTT. This codes for CASSFSPGGPSDTQYF.

The chain combines TRBV14 with TRBJ2-7; no clear D gene. Germline V gene sequence: CDR1 SGHDN, CDR2 FVKESK. Trimming left V 7 bases short and J 7 bases short, with 17 bases between. This CDR3 is built from 13 residues. The CDR3 region is CASTGRAYGEQYF. CDR3 DNA sequence: TGTGCCAGCACTGGCAGAGCCTACGGAGAGCAGTACTTC.

This clonotype was picked up a small number of times. The V gene is TRBV7-9, the J gene TRBJ2-1; D possibly corresponds to TRBD2 (6 bases). Trimming left V 4 bases short and J 5 bases short, with 15 bases between. This CDR3 has 15 amino acids. From germline, CDR1 is SEHNR and CDR2 FQNEAQ (reference sequence). The CDR3 bases are TGTGCCAGCAGCTCAAAGACTAGAGGGAACAATGAGCAGTTCTTC. Its translation is CASSSKTRGNNEQFF.

The chain employs TRBV20-1 and TRBJ2-1; D is perhaps TRBD2 (5 bases). Trimming stripped 7 bases from V and 2 bases from J, with 15 bases between. The CDR3 length is 14 residues. Germline V gene sequence: CDR1 DFQATT, CDR2 SNEGSKA (reference sequence). The chain's CDR3 is CSGPPDSAYNEQFF. In DNA form, the CDR3 reads TGCAGTGGCCCGCCGGACTCCGCCTACAATGAGCAGTTCTTC.

This sequence joins TRBV4-2 and TRBJ2-7; D unclear. V lost 0 bases to trimming and J lost 2 bases, with 14 bases between them. CDR1 is LGHNA and CDR2 is YNFKEQ in the germline V gene. The CDR3 has 16 amino acids. The CDR3 region is CASSQDLKRKTYEQYF. The CDR3 nucleotides read TGTGCCAGCAGCCAAGATCTAAAACGGAAAACCTACGAGCAGTACTTC.

Many counts were recorded for this clonotype. The chain joins TRBV6-2 or TRBV6-3 to TRBJ2-1; no reliable D call. Germline V CDR1 and CDR2: MNHEY, SVGEGT. The CDR3 spans 12 residues. V lost 5 bases, J lost 4 bases, and 6 bases lay in between. The chain's CDR3 is CASSPTYNEQFF. For the CDR3, the DNA is TGTGCCAGCAGTCCTACGTACAATGAGCAGTTCTTC.

This clonotype has more than one count but fewer than ten. This chain links TRBV14 with TRBJ1-4, with 7 nucleotides matching TRBD1. CDR1 and CDR2 from the germline V gene are SGHDN and FVKESK. V was clipped by 4 bases and J by 3 bases; unmatched bases: 8. The CDR3 sequence is 16 residues long. CDR3 DNA sequence: TGTGCCAGCAGCCGAAGACAGGGTTTTGCTAATGAAAAACTGTTTTTT. Protein: CASSRRQGFANEKLFF.

This chain links TRBV12-3 or TRBV12-4 with TRBJ1-1; TRBD1 agrees at 7 bases. The CDR3 has 13 residues. Trimming cost V 5 bases and J 9 bases; bases outside gene matches: 9. DNA for the CDR3: TGTGCCAGCAGTCCGAGACAGGGTTCGAAAGCTTTCTTT. Its translation is CASSPRQGSKAFF.

In this sample, this clonotype turned up many times. V gene TRBV7-2 combines with J gene TRBJ2-1, with D maybe TRBD2 (5 bases). Per germline, CDR1 SGHTA and CDR2 FQGNSA. Deletions cut 4 bases from V and 8 bases from J, with 6 bases between. The CDR3 has 11 amino acids. CDR3 sequence (DNA): TGTGCCAGCAGCTATAGCGATGAGCAGTTCTTC. The encoded protein is CASSYSDEQFF.

At least ten counts were recorded for this clonotype. The chain uses TRBV4-2 and TRBJ2-1; the match to TRBD2 covers 7 bases. The trim removed 8 bases at V and 0 bases at J, leaving 7 bases unmatched. Germline assignment: CDR1 LGHNA and CDR2 YNFKEQ. The CDR3 has 15 residues. The CDR3 DNA reads TGTGCCAGCTCCCCGGGAGGAAGCTCCTACAATGAGCAGTTCTTC. It specifies CASSPGGSSYNEQFF.

V and J are TRBV15 and TRBJ1-3, with 7 nucleotides matching TRBD1. With V trimmed by 5 bases and J by 4 bases, 2 bases remained unmatched. CDR1 and CDR2 from the germline V gene are LNHNV and YYDKDF (reference sequence). The CDR3 runs 13 residues. CDR3 sequence (DNA): TGTGCCACCAGCCCGGACAGGGGAAACACCATATATTTT. Translated, it gives CATSPDRGNTIYF.

This clonotype was picked up a small number of times. The chain joins TRBV29-1 to TRBJ2-7; 11 bases line up with TRBD2. CDR3 length: 14 amino acids. The V gene end was trimmed by 7 bases and the J gene end by 2 bases; junction bases not matched to a gene: 7. CDR1 is SQVTM and CDR2 is ANQGSEA in the germline V gene. CDR3 bases: TGCAGCGCCAATAGCGGGAGGGCCCCCTACGAGCAGTACTTC. It yields the protein CSANSGRAPYEQYF.

Ten or more counts support this clonotype. CDR3 sequence reads: CASSLVGGAGTGELFF. CDR3 nucleotide sequence: TGTGCCAGCAGCTTAGTAGGGGGCGCGGGCACCGGGGAGCTGTTTTTT. The rearrangement uses TRBV5-5 and TRBJ2-2, with 7 bases identical to TRBD1. The CDR3 is made up of 16 amino acids. Germline CDR1 SGHKS, CDR2 YYEKEE (reference sequence). V was pared by 2 bases and J by 4 bases, with 8 bases of the junction left unmatched.

The chain links TRBV4-1 to TRBJ2-7; 7 positions agree with TRBD1. With 2 bases clipped from V and 7 bases from J, the junction kept 11 bases outside the gene matches. The CDR3 consists of 15 residues. Germline V gene lookup returns CDR1 MGHRA and CDR2 YSYEKL. This CDR3 reads CASSQPVTGLGEQYF. CDR3 bases: TGCGCCAGCAGCCAACCGGTGACAGGGTTGGGAGAGCAGTACTTC.

The sample holds a few counts of this clonotype. The V and J genes are TRBV15 and TRBJ1-1; possible D gene TRBD1, 5 bases. CDR1 LNHNV and CDR2 YYDKDF come from the germline V gene (reference sequence). The CDR3 has 13 residues. Trimming took 1 base from V and 5 from J, leaving 8 bases between them. DNA for the CDR3: TGTGCCACCAGCAGAGTGTCAGGGACTGAAGCTTTCTTT. Residues: CATSRVSGTEAFF.

This clonotype was seen a few times. The chain combines TRBV7-7 with TRBJ2-1; 9 positions match TRBD2. The V segment lost 11 bases and the J segment 4 bases; nucleotides outside the gene matches: 6. Germline lookup yields CDR1 SSHAT and CDR2 FNYEAQ (reference sequence). The CDR3 sequence is 13 residues long. The CDR3 loop is CAVSGGVYNEQFF. The CDR3, as DNA: TGTGCCGTTAGCGGGGGAGTTTACAATGAGCAGTTCTTC.

This clonotype was seen a handful of times. V and J are TRBV12-3 or TRBV12-4 and TRBJ1-5, with D possibly being TRBD1 (6 bases). The CDR3 covers 15 residues. Trimming removed 1 base from V and 6 bases from J, with 13 bases in between. CDR3: CASSLGTANSQPQHF. For the CDR3, the DNA is TGTGCCAGCAGTTTAGGGACAGCCAATTCTCAGCCCCAGCATTTT.

This clonotype came up a few times. This chain uses TRBV5-4 with TRBJ1-4, with 7 nucleotides matching TRBD1. V dropped 2 bases and J dropped 0; count of bases not matched to a gene: 7. Looked up from germline, CDR1 is SGHNT and CDR2 is YYREEE (reference sequence). The length of the CDR3 is 17 residues. In nucleotides, the CDR3 is TGTGCCAGCAGCTTTAAGGGGGCAGGGGCAACTAATGAAAAACTGTTTTTT. Translated, it gives CASSFKGAGATNEKLFF.

This chain uses TRBV4-1 with TRBJ2-5; TRBD2 matches at 9 bases. CDR3 size: 16 residues. Germline loops: CDR1 MGHRA, CDR2 YSYEKL. V lost 0 bases, J lost 5 bases, and 7 bases stayed unmatched. As DNA, the CDR3 is TGCGCCAGCAGCCAAGACCGGACTAGCGAAGGGGAGACCCAGTACTTC. As protein: CASSQDRTSEGETQYF.